Listed below are T cell receptor beta chains from one sample, sequenced in a study of monozygotic twins with inflammatory bowel disease. TCRdb re-analyzed the 5' RACE reads; it lists each CDR3 protein once, without DNA. There are 200,000 to 250,000 distinct CDR3 sequences in the sample, with around 7.6% held by the top ten. The sequenced sample consisted of blood. These receptors were obtained from a human donor with ulcerative colitis or Crohn's disease, or a healthy co-twin of an affected twin (not recorded which). Both conserved end residues are part of each CDR3.

v_gene	j_gene	len	CDR3aa
TRBV6-1	TRBJ2-5	14	CASRDPGAQETQYF
TRBV20-1	TRBJ2-1	14	CSAPHPRSYNEQFF
TRBV28	TRBJ2-3	11	CASQSTDTQYF
TRBV30	TRBJ1-4	13	CAWSPGLGEKLFF
TRBV20-1	TRBJ2-4	14	CSAITGQGAIIQYF
TRBV6-5	TRBJ1-2	14	CASSYRGSYYGYTF
TRBV12-3/TRBV12-4	TRBJ1-5	14	CASSSDTLYGPQHF
TRBV7-2	TRBJ2-1	15	CASSYGATNRNEQFF
TRBV20-1	TRBJ2-3	13	CSAKFPGTDTQYF
TRBV20-1	TRBJ2-2	16	CSARDPSRRGTGELFF
TRBV6-1	TRBJ2-7	12	CASSEGRGEQYF
TRBV6-4	TRBJ2-3	15	CASSDPDSSTDTQYF
TRBV7-9	TRBJ1-4	14	CASSLAGAHEKLFF
TRBV7-2	TRBJ2-1	13	CASSLRADNEQFF
TRBV6-2/TRBV6-3	TRBJ1-5	15	CASRHPAFSNQPQHF
TRBV27	TRBJ2-3	15	CASSLNGGYADTQYF
TRBV5-1	TRBJ1-2	12	CASSSPLGGYTF
TRBV6-5	TRBJ1-1	15	CASSYSPGGHTEAFF
TRBV18	TRBJ1-2	14	CASSPQGVSYGYTF
TRBV7-9	TRBJ1-1	16	CASSFAGTLPNTEAFF
TRBV28	TRBJ2-1	15	CASSAGGGLYNEQFF
TRBV20-1	TRBJ1-2	15	CSARDLYRVPRGYTF
TRBV29-1	TRBJ1-5	13	CSVNGGSNQPQHF
TRBV27	TRBJ1-4	15	CASRIRWQGGEKLFF
TRBV19	TRBJ2-1	15	CASSSLGPPYNEQFF
TRBV19	TRBJ2-3	13	CASTRSGTDTQYF
TRBV2	TRBJ2-7	14	CASSVDRALSEQYF